Reported below is one T cell receptor (beta chain). The entry originates in a study of control samples from healthy donors and cancer patients. CDR3 length: 15 residues. CDR1 is SGHNT, CDR2 YYREEE, per germline (reference sequence). With 4 bases clipped from V and 2 bases from J, the junction kept 8 bases outside the gene matches. Assay used: immunoSEQ multiplex PCR; TCRdb lists only in-frame clones, some missing. The sample holds 70,000 to 75,000 clones, over 85% seen once. The chain employs TRBV5-4 and TRBJ2-5; 7 bases are a match to TRBD2. Sequenced: PBMCs. This TCR derives from a man aged 55 to 70 with lung cancer. The CDR3 protein is CASSGKRGVQETQYF. DNA for the CDR3: TGTGCCAGCAGCGGCAAGCGGGGAGTACAAGAGACCCAGTACTTC.